A single TCR beta chain is shown here with its context. The repertoire was sequenced with immunoSEQ multiplex PCR; TCRdb's copy has only in-frame clones and lacks some. The profile shows just under 150,000 clones, more than 75% of them singletons. The data derive from a study of blood T cell repertoires in COVID-19. V lost 0 bases to trimming and J lost 7 bases, with 10 bases between them. The CDR3 has 14 residues. CDR1 is MNHEY, CDR2 SVGAGI, per germline. This clonotype was sampled from a human donor with acute or convalescent COVID-19. The donor label of this sample is uncertain. The sequenced sample consisted of peripheral blood. V gene TRBV6-5 combines with J gene TRBJ2-1, with D possibly matching TRBD1 (7 bases). DNA for the CDR3: TGTGCCAGCAGTTACTCGACAGGGAGGAATGAGCAGTTCTTC. It encodes CASSYSTGRNEQFF.